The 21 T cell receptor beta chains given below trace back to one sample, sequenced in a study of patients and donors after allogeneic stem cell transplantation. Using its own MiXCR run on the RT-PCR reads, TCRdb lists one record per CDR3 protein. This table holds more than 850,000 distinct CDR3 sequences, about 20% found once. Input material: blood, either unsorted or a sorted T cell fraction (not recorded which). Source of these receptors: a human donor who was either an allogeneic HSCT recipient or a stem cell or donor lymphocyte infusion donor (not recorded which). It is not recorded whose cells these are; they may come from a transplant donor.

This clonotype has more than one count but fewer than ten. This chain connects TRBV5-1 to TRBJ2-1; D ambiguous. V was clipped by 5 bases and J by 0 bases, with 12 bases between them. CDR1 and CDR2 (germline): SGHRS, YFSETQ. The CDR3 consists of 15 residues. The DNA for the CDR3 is TGCGCCAGCAGGGTGGGGTCCTCCTCCTACAATGAGCAGTTCTTC. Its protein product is CASRVGSSSYNEQFF.

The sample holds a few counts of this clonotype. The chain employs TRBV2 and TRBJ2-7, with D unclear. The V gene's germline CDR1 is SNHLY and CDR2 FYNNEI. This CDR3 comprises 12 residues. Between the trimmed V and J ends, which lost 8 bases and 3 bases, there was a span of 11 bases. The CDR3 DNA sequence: TGTGCCAGCCGTCGATCGGACTACGAGCAGTACTTC. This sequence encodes CASRRSDYEQYF.

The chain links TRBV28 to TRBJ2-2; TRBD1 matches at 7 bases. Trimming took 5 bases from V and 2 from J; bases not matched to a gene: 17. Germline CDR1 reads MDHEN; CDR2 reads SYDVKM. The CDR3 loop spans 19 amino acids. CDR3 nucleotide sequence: TGTGCCAGCAGTCTTCTTCGGACAGGAAAGTTGAGTAACACCGGGGAGCTGTTTTTT. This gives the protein CASSLLRTGKLSNTGELFF.

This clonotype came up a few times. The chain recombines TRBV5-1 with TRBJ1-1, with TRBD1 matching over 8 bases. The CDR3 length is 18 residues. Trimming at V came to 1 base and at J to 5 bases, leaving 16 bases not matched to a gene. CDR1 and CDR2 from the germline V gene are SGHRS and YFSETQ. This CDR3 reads CASSLTRDRWVKGTEAFF. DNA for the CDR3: TGCGCCAGCAGCTTGACCCGGGACAGGTGGGTTAAGGGGACTGAAGCTTTCTTT.

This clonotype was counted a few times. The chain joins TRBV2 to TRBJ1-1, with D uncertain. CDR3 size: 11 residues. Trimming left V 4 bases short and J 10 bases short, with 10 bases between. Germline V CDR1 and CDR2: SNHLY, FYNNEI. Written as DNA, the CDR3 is TGTGCCAGCAGTGTTATGGTGGGAGCTTTCTTT. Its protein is CASSVMVGAFF.

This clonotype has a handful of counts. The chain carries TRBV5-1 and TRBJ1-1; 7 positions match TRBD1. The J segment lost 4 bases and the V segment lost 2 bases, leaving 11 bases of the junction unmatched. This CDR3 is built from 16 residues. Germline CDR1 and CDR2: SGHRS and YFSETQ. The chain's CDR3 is CASSFARQGFSTEAFF. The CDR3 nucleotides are TGCGCCAGCAGCTTTGCGCGACAGGGATTCAGCACTGAAGCTTTCTTT.

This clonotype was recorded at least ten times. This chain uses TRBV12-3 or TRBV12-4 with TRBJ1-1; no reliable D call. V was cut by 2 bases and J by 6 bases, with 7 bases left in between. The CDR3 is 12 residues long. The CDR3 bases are TGTGCCAGCAGTTTATCGGCGGCTGAAGCTTTCTTT. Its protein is CASSLSAAEAFF.

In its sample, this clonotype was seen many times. This CDR3 reads CAISEPGGKAEAFF. The CDR3 DNA reads as TGTGCCATCAGTGAGCCTGGTGGGAAAGCTGAAGCTTTCTTT. The chain employs TRBV10-3 and TRBJ1-1; unclear D gene. Germline values: CDR1 ENHRY, CDR2 SYGVKD. V was cut by 2 bases and J by 6 bases, with 13 bases left in between. The CDR3 loop spans 14 amino acids.

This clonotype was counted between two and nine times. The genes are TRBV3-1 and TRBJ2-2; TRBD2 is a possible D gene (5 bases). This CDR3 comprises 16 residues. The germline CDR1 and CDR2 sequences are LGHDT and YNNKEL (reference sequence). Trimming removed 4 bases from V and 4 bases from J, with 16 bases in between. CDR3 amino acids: CASSLSGGSRTGELFF. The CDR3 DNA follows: TGTGCCAGCAGCCTATCAGGTGGGAGTCGCACCGGGGAGCTGTTTTTT.

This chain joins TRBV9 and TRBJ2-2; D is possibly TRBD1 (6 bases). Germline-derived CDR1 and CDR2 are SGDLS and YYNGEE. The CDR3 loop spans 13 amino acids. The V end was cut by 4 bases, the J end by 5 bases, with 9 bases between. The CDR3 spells CASSITGTGELFF. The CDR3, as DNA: TGTGCCAGCAGCATAACAGGGACCGGGGAGCTGTTTTTT.

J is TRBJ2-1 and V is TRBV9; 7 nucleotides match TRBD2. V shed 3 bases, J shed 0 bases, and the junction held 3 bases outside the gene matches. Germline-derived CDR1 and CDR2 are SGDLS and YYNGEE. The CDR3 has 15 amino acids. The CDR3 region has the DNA TGTGCCAGCAGCGGGGAGCGGGACTCCTACAATGAGCAGTTCTTC. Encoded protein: CASSGERDSYNEQFF.

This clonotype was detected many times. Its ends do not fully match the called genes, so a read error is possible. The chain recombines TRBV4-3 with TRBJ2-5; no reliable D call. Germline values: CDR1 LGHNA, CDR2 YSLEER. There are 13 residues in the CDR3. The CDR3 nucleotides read TGTGCCAGCAGCCAAGATTCAGAAGAGACCCAGTACTTC. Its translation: CASSQDSEETQYF.

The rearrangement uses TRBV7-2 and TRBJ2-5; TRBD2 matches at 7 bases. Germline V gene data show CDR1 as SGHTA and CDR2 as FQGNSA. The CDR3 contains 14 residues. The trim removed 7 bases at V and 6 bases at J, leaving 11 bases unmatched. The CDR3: CASITGGGGQTQYF. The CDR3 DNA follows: TGTGCCAGCATCACGGGGGGTGGCGGGCAGACCCAGTACTTC.

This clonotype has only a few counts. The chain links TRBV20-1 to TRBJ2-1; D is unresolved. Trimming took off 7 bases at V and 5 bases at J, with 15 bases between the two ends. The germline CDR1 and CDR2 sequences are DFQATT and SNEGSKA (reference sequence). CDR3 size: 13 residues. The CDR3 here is CSVRLLSDNEQFF. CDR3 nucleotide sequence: TGCAGTGTTCGTTTACTATCTGACAATGAGCAGTTCTTC.

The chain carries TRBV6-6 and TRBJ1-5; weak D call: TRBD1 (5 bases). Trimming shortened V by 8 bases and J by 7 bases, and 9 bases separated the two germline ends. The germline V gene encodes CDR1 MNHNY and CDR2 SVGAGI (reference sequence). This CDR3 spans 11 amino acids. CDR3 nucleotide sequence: TGTGCCAGCGGGGGGGGGCAGCCCCAGCATTTT. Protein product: CASGGGQPQHF.

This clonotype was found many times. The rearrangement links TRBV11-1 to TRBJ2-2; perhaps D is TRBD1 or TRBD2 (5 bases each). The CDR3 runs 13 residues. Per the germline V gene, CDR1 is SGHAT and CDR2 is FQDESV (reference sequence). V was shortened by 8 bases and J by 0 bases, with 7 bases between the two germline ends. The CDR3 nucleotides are TGTGCCAGCCGGGGCACGAACACCGGGGAGCTGTTTTTT. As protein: CASRGTNTGELFF.

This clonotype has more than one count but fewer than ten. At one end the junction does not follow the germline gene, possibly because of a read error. The CDR3 DNA reads TGCAGTGCTAGAGATCGGATCTTC. Encoded protein: CSARDRIF. V and J are TRBV20-1 and TRBJ2-1; no definite D call. The CDR3 totals 8 residues. Germline CDR1 reads DFQATT; CDR2 reads SNEGSKA (reference sequence).

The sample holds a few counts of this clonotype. The CDR3: CASTASGGNLQETQYF. The CDR3 nucleotides read TGTGCCTCCACGGCCAGCGGGGGTAACCTTCAAGAGACCCAGTACTTC. The chain has TRBV10-3 and TRBJ2-5, with 8 bases fitting TRBD2. Looked up from germline, CDR1 is ENHRY and CDR2 is SYGVKD. The length of the CDR3 is 16 residues. With 11 bases clipped from V and 2 bases from J, the junction kept 16 bases outside the gene matches.

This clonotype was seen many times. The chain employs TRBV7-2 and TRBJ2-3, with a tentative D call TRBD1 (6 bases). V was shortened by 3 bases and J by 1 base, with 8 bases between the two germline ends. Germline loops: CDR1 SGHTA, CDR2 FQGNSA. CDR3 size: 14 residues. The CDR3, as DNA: TGTGCCAGCAGCTTTCGACAGGGCACAGATACGCAGTATTTT. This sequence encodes CASSFRQGTDTQYF.

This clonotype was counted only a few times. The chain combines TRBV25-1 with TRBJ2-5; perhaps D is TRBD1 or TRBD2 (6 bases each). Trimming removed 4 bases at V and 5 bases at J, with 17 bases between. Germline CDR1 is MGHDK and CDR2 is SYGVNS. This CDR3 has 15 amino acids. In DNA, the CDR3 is TGTGCCAGCAGTGGCGCGGGACACTTGAGGGAGACCCAGTACTTC. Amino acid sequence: CASSGAGHLRETQYF.

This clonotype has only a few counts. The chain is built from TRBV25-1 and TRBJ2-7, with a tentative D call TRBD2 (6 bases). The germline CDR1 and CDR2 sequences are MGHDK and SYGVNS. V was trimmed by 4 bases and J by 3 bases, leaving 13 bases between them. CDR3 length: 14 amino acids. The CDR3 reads CASSALGGHYEQYF. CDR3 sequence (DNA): TGTGCCAGCAGTGCTCTGGGGGGTCACTACGAGCAGTACTTC.